Shown below are 28 T cell receptor beta chains from a single sample sequenced in a study of PD-L1 blockade in urothelial cancer (dated by TCRdb to 2016 to 2017). Library preparation used the immunoSEQ multiplex PCR assay. The immuneACCESS repertoire file appears here via TCRdb, limited to in-frame rearrangements. These files lack a portion of the clones; in checked studies, under half of the deficit traces to unresolved V genes, and the cause of the others is not known. The sample has 100,000 to 150,000 clones on record, about 84% of them singletons. The top ten constitute 2% to 3% of the sample. This sample's time point label indicates: peripheral blood 6 weeks after treatment start. This material consisted of PBMCs, taken around atezolizumab (anti-PD-L1) treatment. These receptors came from a man in his fifties or sixties with urothelial cancer.

This chain uses TRBV7-9 with TRBJ1-1; TRBD1 is a possible D gene (6 bases). CDR3 length: 13 residues. Trimming cost V 3 bases and J 5 bases, with 10 bases left between them. Per germline, CDR1 SEHNR and CDR2 FQNEAQ (reference sequence). In nucleotides, the CDR3 is TGTGCCAGCAGCTTCACAGGGCGGACTGAAGCTTTCTTT. Translated: CASSFTGRTEAFF.

This rearrangement joins TRBV10-3 to TRBJ2-7; 9 nucleotides agree with TRBD1. CDR3 length equals 15 residues. Germline CDR1 and CDR2: ENHRY and SYGVKD. Trimming cost V 7 bases and J 5 bases; bases outside gene matches: 12. CDR3 bases: TGTGCCATCATGGAGGGAAACAGGGGGCTCGACGAGCAGTACTTC. It specifies CAIMEGNRGLDEQYF.

This chain links TRBV5-1 with TRBJ2-5; 9 bases line up with TRBD1. Germline V lookup: CDR1 SGHRS, CDR2 YFSETQ. With V trimmed by 4 bases and J by 3 bases, 7 bases remained unmatched. There are 15 residues in the CDR3. The DNA of the CDR3 is TGCGCCAGCAGCAGGGGACAGGGCTTGGAAGAGACCCAGTACTTC. Translating it yields CASSRGQGLEETQYF.

The table lists this clone with a count of one. The chain recombines TRBV5-6 with TRBJ1-1, with unresolved D. The V gene lost 0 bases and the J gene lost 7 bases, with 7 bases spanning the gap. This CDR3 contains 12 residues. Germline loops: CDR1 SGHDT, CDR2 YYEEEE. This CDR3 is CASSLVQHEAFF. The CDR3 DNA reads TGTGCCAGCAGCTTGGTACAGCATGAAGCTTTCTTT.

This clone was found a few times. The V call is TRBV27, the J call TRBJ1-1; 7 bases fit TRBD1. The CDR3 contains 14 residues. Per the germline V gene, CDR1 is MNHEY and CDR2 is SMNVEV (reference sequence). The junction had 3 bases not matched to a gene; V was cut back by 4 bases and J by 1 base. Written as DNA, the CDR3 is TGTGCCAGCAGTTGGACAGGCGGGAACACTGAAGCTTTCTTT. Translated: CASSWTGGNTEAFF.

The CDR3 coding sequence is TGTGCCAGCAGGGGGACAGACCCTAGCACAGATACGCAGTATTTT. It encodes CASRGTDPSTDTQYF. The rearrangement links TRBV19 to TRBJ2-3; 7 bases fit TRBD1. The germline CDR1 and CDR2 sequences are LNHDA and SQIVND (reference sequence). The CDR3 is 15 amino acids. V trimming: 9 bases; J trimming: 0 bases; junction bases outside the gene matches: 9.

This sequence joins TRBV19 and TRBJ2-5; TRBD2 agrees at 10 bases. The germline CDR1 and CDR2 sequences are LNHDA and SQIVND (reference sequence). V shed 5 bases, J shed 5 bases, and the junction held 11 bases outside the gene matches. The CDR3 runs 16 residues. The CDR3 DNA reads TGTGCCAGTAGTCCTGGACTAGCGGTATCGTTGGAGACCCAGTACTTC. It codes for CASSPGLAVSLETQYF.

The chain employs TRBV2 and TRBJ1-2; 9 bases are a match to TRBD1. CDR3 length: 14 amino acids. The V gene's germline CDR1 is SNHLY and CDR2 FYNNEI. V lost 8 bases, J lost 4 bases, and 8 bases stayed unmatched. CDR3 sequence reads: CASVGTGKIYGYTF. CDR3 in DNA: TGTGCCAGCGTTGGGACAGGGAAGATCTATGGCTACACCTTC.

The rearrangement joins TRBV18 to TRBJ2-5, with 15 positions matching TRBD2. Per germline, CDR1 KGHSH and CDR2 LQKENI. CDR3 length: 16 amino acids. Trimming removed 3 bases from V and 4 bases from J; junction bases left unmatched: 3. The CDR3 here is CASSPSGLAGGETQYF. Here the CDR3 DNA reads TGTGCCAGCTCACCGTCGGGACTAGCGGGAGGAGAGACCCAGTACTTC.

This chain joins TRBV7-2 and TRBJ2-5, with 7 bases matching TRBD2. The ends lost 5 bases at V and 7 bases at J; junction bases unmatched: 10. Germline V gene lookup returns CDR1 SGHTA and CDR2 FQGNSA. The CDR3 covers 14 residues. CDR3 loop: CASSPDLGLGTQYF. In nucleotides, the CDR3 is TGTGCCAGCAGCCCAGACTTAGGACTAGGGACCCAGTACTTC.

This chain connects TRBV6-5 to TRBJ2-1; 10 bases map to TRBD2. V gave up 1 base and J gave up 15 bases; unmatched junction bases: 6. Germline V lookup: CDR1 MNHEY, CDR2 SVGAGI. This CDR3 is 13 amino acids long. CDR3 region: CASSYFLAGDPFF. The DNA for the CDR3 is TGTGCCAGCAGTTACTTCCTAGCGGGAGATCCGTTCTTC.

This chain joins TRBV11-1 and TRBJ1-5; no clear D. Germline V gives CDR1 SGHAT, CDR2 FQDESV (reference sequence). The V gene lost 1 base and the J gene lost 6 bases, with 7 bases spanning the gap. The CDR3 is 13 residues long. The CDR3 here is CASSLEGGQPQHF. CDR3 DNA: TGTGCCAGCAGCTTAGAAGGCGGTCAGCCCCAGCATTTT.

The chain employs TRBV30 and TRBJ2-7, with no clear D. Germline V gene lookup returns CDR1 GTSNPN and CDR2 SVGIG (reference sequence). V was trimmed by 2 bases and J by 6 bases, leaving 14 bases between them. This CDR3 region has 13 residues. The CDR3 loop is CAWSLNTLSEQYF. CDR3 in DNA: TGTGCCTGGAGTCTAAATACTTTGAGCGAGCAGTACTTC.

The chain uses TRBV7-2 and TRBJ1-2; D is unresolved. Germline CDR1 and CDR2: SGHTA and FQGNSA. V lost 1 base and J lost 8, with 8 bases in between. CDR3 length equals 12 residues. The CDR3 DNA follows: TGTGCCAGCAGCTTAGTTTCGGGGGGCTACACCTTC. Translation gives CASSLVSGGYTF. Based on the CDR3 plus reference TRBV7-2 and TRBJ1-2, the full variable domain is GAGVSQSPSNKVTEKGKDVELRCDPISGHTALYWYRQSLGQGLEFLIYFQGNSAPDKSGLPSDRFSAERTGGSVSTLTIQRTQQEDSAVYLCASSLVSGGYTFGSGTRLTVV.

The rearrangement joins TRBV4-1 to TRBJ2-7, with D unclear. Germline CDR1 is MGHRA and CDR2 is YSYEKL. Trimming cost V 1 base and J 3 bases, with 10 bases left between them. There are 14 residues in the CDR3. In DNA, the CDR3 is TGCGCCAGCAGCCAAGGCAGTGATTTCTACGAGCAGTACTTC. Its protein is CASSQGSDFYEQYF.

V usage is TRBV4-2 and J usage is TRBJ2-3; no reliable D call. Trimming removed 1 base at V and 2 bases at J, with 10 bases between. Looked up from germline, CDR1 is LGHNA and CDR2 is YNFKEQ. The CDR3 sequence is 15 residues long. The CDR3 reads CASSQARSTTDTQYF. The CDR3 nucleotides read TGTGCCAGCAGCCAAGCGAGGTCTACCACAGATACGCAGTATTTT.

The chain couples TRBV18 to TRBJ2-1, with 9 bases that match TRBD1. CDR3 size: 13 residues. Germline trimming cut 4 bases from V and 7 bases from J; bases unmatched to any gene: 2. The germline gives CDR1 KGHSH, CDR2 LQKENI. CDR3 nucleotide sequence: TGTGCCAGCTCACAACAGGGGGCGAATGAGCAGTTCTTC. Encoded protein: CASSQQGANEQFF.

DNA of the CDR3: TGTGCCAGCAGCCTTAGTGGGACTAGCGCTAATGAGCAGTTCTTC. Its protein is CASSLSGTSANEQFF. The V call is TRBV11-2, the J call TRBJ2-1, with 10 bases aligning to TRBD2. Germline lookup yields CDR1 SGHAT and CDR2 FQNNGV. This CDR3 is 15 amino acids long. J was trimmed by 7 bases and V by 5 bases; bases with no gene match: 8.

The chain couples TRBV9 to TRBJ2-1; the D is unclear. Germline values: CDR1 SGDLS, CDR2 YYNGEE. CDR3 length: 15 amino acids. V lost 0 bases, J lost 6 bases, and 13 bases lay in between. The DNA for the CDR3 is TGTGCCAGCAGCGTAGGGCTAGGCCTGTTCAATGAGCAGTTCTTC. Its protein product is CASSVGLGLFNEQFF.

This chain connects TRBV19 to TRBJ2-6, with no clear D. This CDR3 has 18 residues. V lost 1 base and J lost 0, with 13 bases in between. Germline lookup yields CDR1 LNHDA and CDR2 SQIVND (reference sequence). The CDR3 nucleotides are TGTGCCAGTAGTATAGGGGCAGGCCGTTTCTCTGGGGCCAACGTCCTGACTTTC. Its translation is CASSIGAGRFSGANVLTF.

This chain joins TRBV5-1 and TRBJ2-1, with 8 bases that match TRBD2. Germline CDR1 and CDR2: SGHRS and YFSETQ. With V trimmed by 4 bases and J by 9 bases, 21 bases remained unmatched. The CDR3 extends over 18 amino acids. The CDR3 is CASSELAGPSRGDSEQFF. CDR3 bases: TGCGCCAGCAGCGAATTAGCGGGACCCTCCAGAGGTGACTCTGAGCAGTTCTTC.

This chain connects TRBV5-1 to TRBJ2-5, with D possibly being TRBD1 (5 bases). The germline V gene encodes CDR1 SGHRS and CDR2 YFSETQ. V was pared by 4 bases and J by 3 bases, with 13 bases between. The CDR3 extends over 14 amino acids. CDR3: CASSPRRDKETQYF. Here the CDR3 DNA reads TGCGCCAGCAGCCCCCGCAGGGATAAAGAGACCCAGTACTTC.

A single count supports this clone. The V gene is TRBV5-8, the J gene TRBJ1-1; D not certain. The germline gives CDR1 SGHTS, CDR2 YDEGEE. The CDR3 length is 16 residues. Trimming removed 2 bases at V and 4 bases at J, with 18 bases between. The chain's CDR3 is CASSLSTGGPGTEAFF. CDR3 nucleotides: TGTGCCAGCAGCTTATCCACCGGCGGCCCGGGCACTGAAGCTTTCTTT.

This chain connects TRBV28 to TRBJ1-2, with D unresolved. The CDR3 contains 12 residues. V dropped 5 bases and J dropped 8 bases, with 12 bases sitting between them. Germline CDR1 MDHEN, CDR2 SYDVKM. The CDR3 nucleotides are TGTGCCAGCAGTGTCTCCAGGAGGGGCTACACCTTC. Amino acid sequence: CASSVSRRGYTF.

This clone occurred a few times. This chain joins TRBV14 and TRBJ1-6; D is undetermined. V shed 6 bases and J shed 7 bases, with 10 bases lying between them. The length of the CDR3 is 13 residues. Germline V gene sequence: CDR1 SGHDN, CDR2 FVKESK. This CDR3 is CASRTSRNSPLHF. The CDR3 DNA is TGTGCCAGCAGGACCTCCAGGAATTCACCCCTCCACTTT.

The V and J genes are TRBV6-4 and TRBJ2-3; D is perhaps TRBD2 (6 bases). In germline, CDR1 is MRHNA, CDR2 SNTAGT. V lost 0 bases and J lost 7, with 11 bases in between. This CDR3 contains 14 residues. In DNA form, the CDR3 reads TGTGCCAGCAGTGACTCGGGGGGAGTAAATACGCAGTATTTT. Translated: CASSDSGGVNTQYF.

The rearrangement joins TRBV2 to TRBJ1-2; D not certain. CDR1 is SNHLY, CDR2 FYNNEI, per germline. The CDR3 extends over 13 amino acids. V dropped 6 bases and J dropped 1 base, with 9 bases sitting between them. As DNA, the CDR3 is TGTGCCAGCAGCGCCGAGGGTAACTATGGCTACACCTTC. Translated: CASSAEGNYGYTF.

The chain links TRBV7-2 to TRBJ2-7; D might be TRBD2 (6 bases). V gave up 5 bases and J gave up 3 bases, with 20 bases separating them. Germline-derived CDR1 and CDR2 are SGHTA and FQGNSA. CDR3 length equals 16 residues. The CDR3 protein is CASSPLVAGPYYEQYF. DNA of the CDR3: TGTGCCAGCAGCCCCCTCGTCGCGGGACCGTACTACGAGCAGTACTTC.